These T cell receptor beta chains were read from a single sample in a study of blood T cell repertoires in COVID-19. Data came from immunoSEQ multiplex PCR; TCRdb stores just in-frame clones and leaves some out. The repertoire holds about 220,000 clones, with 82% as singletons. Sequenced material: PBMCs or T cells enriched from blood (not recorded which). The receptors come from a woman aged 60 to 75 who had recovered from COVID-19. The CDR3 runs from the conserved cysteine through the conserved F or W. Each record gives: D gene, clone size, J gene, V gene, CDR3 protein, CDR3 DNA. The D gene is left open where the match is weak. A row's size may be missing; if present it is once, few, many or a size class.

D: NA; size: NA; J: TRBJ2-3; V: TRBV5-1; CDR3: CASSQNGGLTDTQYF; DNA: TGCGCCAGCAGCCAAAACGGGGGACTCACAGATACGCAGTATTTT
D: TRBD1; size: NA; J: TRBJ2-1; V: TRBV5-1; CDR3: CASSLEQGWRNEQFF; DNA: TGCGCCAGCAGCTTGGAACAGGGGTGGAGGAATGAGCAGTTCTTC
D: TRBD1; size: once; J: TRBJ1-1; V: TRBV11-2; CDR3: CASSFRGLDEAFF; DNA: TGTGCCAGCAGCTTCAGGGGGTTAGATGAAGCTTTCTTT
D: NA; size: few; J: TRBJ1-5; V: TRBV7-8; CDR3: CASSLVDSAGPQHF; DNA: TGTGCCAGCAGCTTGGTTGACAGCGCCGGGCCCCAGCATTTT
D: TRBD2; size: NA; J: TRBJ2-2; V: TRBV25-1; CDR3: CASSAGTSGTIGPGELFF; DNA: TGTGCCAGCAGTGCCGGGACTAGCGGTACAATTGGGCCCGGGGAGCTGTTTTTT
D: NA; size: NA; J: TRBJ1-1; V: TRBV30; CDR3: CAWKGAIVNTEAFF; DNA: TGTGCCTGGAAAGGGGCCATAGTGAACACTGAAGCTTTCTTT
D: TRBD1; size: once; J: TRBJ2-7; V: TRBV5-6; CDR3: CASSEGTGETYEQYF; DNA: TGTGCCAGCAGCGAAGGGACAGGGGAGACCTACGAGCAGTACTTC
D: NA; size: NA; J: TRBJ1-2; V: TRBV4-1; CDR3: CASSQEAQGHGYTF; DNA: TGCGCCAGCAGCCAAGAGGCTCAGGGCCATGGCTACACCTTC
D: TRBD1; size: NA; J: TRBJ2-7; V: TRBV5-1; CDR3: CASSTGQGHFYEQYF; DNA: TGCGCCAGCAGCACGGGACAGGGCCATTTCTACGAGCAGTACTTC
D: TRBD1; size: NA; J: TRBJ2-5; V: TRBV5-6; CDR3: CASSSLRQGARETQYF; DNA: TGTGCCAGCAGCTCCCTACGACAGGGGGCAAGAGAGACCCAGTACTTC
D: TRBD2; size: once; J: TRBJ2-7; V: TRBV15; CDR3: CATSRDGGGAYEQYF; DNA: TGTGCCACCAGCAGAGATGGCGGGGGGGCCTACGAGCAGTACTTC
D: NA; size: NA; J: TRBJ1-1; V: TRBV10-3; CDR3: CAISVETGNTEAFF; DNA: TGTGCCATCAGTGTAGAGACAGGGAACACTGAAGCTTTCTTT
D: NA; size: NA; J: TRBJ1-1; V: TRBV7-6; CDR3: CASSRQGIEAFF; DNA: TGTGCCAGCAGCCGTCAGGGGATTGAAGCTTTCTTT
D: TRBD1; size: few; J: TRBJ1-1; V: TRBV6-5; CDR3: CASGDSRAEAFF; DNA: TGTGCCAGCGGGGACAGCCGGGCTGAAGCTTTCTTT
D: TRBD2; size: NA; J: TRBJ2-2; V: TRBV11-3; CDR3: CASSEGLAGVGELFF; DNA: TGTGCCAGCAGCGAGGGACTAGCGGGGGTTGGGGAGCTGTTTTTT
D: TRBD1; size: NA; J: TRBJ1-3; V: TRBV5-1; CDR3: CASSLTGVGNTIYF; DNA: TGCGCCAGCAGCTTGACAGGGGTTGGAAACACCATATATTTT
D: NA; size: NA; J: TRBJ2-7; V: TRBV11-2; CDR3: CASSLDSSISYEQYF; DNA: TGTGCCAGCAGCTTAGATAGCAGTATTTCCTACGAGCAGTACTTC
D: TRBD1; size: NA; J: TRBJ2-7; V: TRBV6-5; CDR3: CASSYSVGQRFYEQYF; DNA: TGTGCCAGCAGTTACTCGGTGGGACAGAGATTCTACGAGCAGTACTTC
D: TRBD2; size: NA; J: TRBJ2-3; V: TRBV4-3; CDR3: CASSQDWASGTQYF; DNA: TGCGCCAGCAGCCAAGATTGGGCTAGCGGAACGCAGTATTTT
D: NA; size: NA; J: TRBJ1-6; V: TRBV12-3/TRBV12-4; CDR3: CASSLGEGRSLHF; DNA: TGTGCCAGCAGTTTGGGAGAGGGTAGGTCCCTCCACTTT
D: NA; size: NA; J: TRBJ1-1; V: TRBV19; CDR3: CASSIRPFFRGTEAFF; DNA: TGTGCCAGTAGTATCAGACCTTTCTTTCGGGGCACTGAAGCTTTCTTT
D: TRBD1; size: NA; J: TRBJ1-6; V: TRBV6-4; CDR3: CASSDSPLTGLNSPLHF; DNA: TGTGCCAGCAGTGATTCCCCTTTGACAGGGTTGAATTCACCCCTCCACTTT
D: NA; size: NA; J: TRBJ1-6; V: TRBV3-1/TRBV3-2; CDR3: CASTKAQSDSPLHF; DNA: TGTGCCAGTACTAAGGCACAATCGGATTCACCCCTCCACTTT
D: TRBD1; size: NA; J: TRBJ1-4; V: TRBV5-1; CDR3: CASSFGQGNEKLFF; DNA: TGCGCCAGCAGCTTCGGACAGGGCAATGAAAAACTGTTTTTT
D: TRBD2; size: once; J: TRBJ2-7; V: TRBV7-2; CDR3: CASSLSASGRDLSYEQYF; DNA: TGTGCCAGCAGCTTATCAGCTAGCGGGAGGGACCTCTCCTACGAGCAGTACTTC
D: TRBD1; size: NA; J: TRBJ1-1; V: TRBV2; CDR3: CASKGQGAGTEAFF; DNA: TGTGCCAGCAAGGGACAGGGGGCTGGCACTGAAGCTTTCTTT
D: NA; size: NA; J: TRBJ1-4; V: TRBV19; CDR3: CASSRPIGGGGEKLFF; DNA: TGTGCCAGTAGTCGACCCATCGGGGGAGGTGGTGAAAAACTGTTTTTT
D: NA; size: once; J: TRBJ1-2; V: TRBV3-1/TRBV3-2; CDR3: CASSQVTYNYGYTF; DNA: TGTGCCAGCAGCCAAGTTACATATAACTATGGCTACACCTTC
D: TRBD1; size: NA; J: TRBJ1-1; V: TRBV9; CDR3: CASSAGTGVRTEAFF; DNA: TGTGCCAGCAGCGCCGGGACAGGGGTACGCACTGAAGCTTTCTTT
D: TRBD1; size: NA; J: TRBJ2-6; V: TRBV6-6; CDR3: CASSRRQGRSGANVLTF; DNA: TGTGCCAGCAGTCGTCGACAGGGCAGGTCTGGGGCCAACGTCCTGACTTTC
D: NA; size: NA; J: TRBJ1-2; V: TRBV2; CDR3: CASRTQGNYGYTF; DNA: TGTGCCAGCAGAACGCAGGGAAACTATGGCTACACCTTC
D: TRBD1; size: NA; J: TRBJ1-5; V: TRBV6-6; CDR3: CASSQTTGADSNQPQHF; DNA: TGTGCCAGCAGTCAAACTACAGGGGCGGATAGCAATCAGCCCCAGCATTTT
D: NA; size: many; J: TRBJ1-5; V: TRBV3-1/TRBV3-2; CDR3: CASSPNLGANQPQHF; DNA: TGTGCCAGCAGCCCGAACCTCGGAGCGAATCAGCCCCAGCATTTT
D: NA; size: NA; J: TRBJ2-5; V: TRBV14; CDR3: CASSQGPSPQRGTQYF; DNA: TGTGCCAGCAGCCAAGGACCGTCACCCCAAAGGGGGACCCAGTACTTC
D: NA; size: NA; J: TRBJ2-7; V: TRBV5-1; CDR3: CASSWGVSSYEQYF; DNA: TGCGCCAGCAGCTGGGGGGTCAGCTCATACGAGCAGTACTTC
D: NA; size: NA; J: TRBJ1-2; V: TRBV10-3; CDR3: CASRGGAATPTNYGYTF; DNA: TGTGCCTCCAGAGGGGGGGCAGCTACACCTACTAACTATGGCTACACCTTC
D: NA; size: NA; J: TRBJ2-1; V: TRBV5-3; CDR3: CARSVTGYNEQFF; DNA: TGTGCCAGAAGCGTTACAGGTTACAATGAGCAGTTCTTC
D: TRBD1; size: NA; J: TRBJ1-2; V: TRBV7-2; CDR3: CASSAVQGVDGYTF; DNA: TGTGCCAGCAGCGCTGTACAGGGGGTCGATGGCTACACCTTC
D: NA; size: NA; J: TRBJ1-2; V: TRBV4-1; CDR3: CASSHTDKHYGYTF; DNA: TGCGCCAGCAGCCATACGGACAAGCACTATGGCTACACCTTC
D: NA; size: NA; J: TRBJ1-1; V: TRBV5-4; CDR3: CASSPSRGSASGNTEAFF; DNA: TGTGCCAGCAGCCCGTCGAGGGGGTCGGCATCGGGTAACACTGAAGCTTTCTTT
D: TRBD1; size: NA; J: TRBJ1-4; V: TRBV9; CDR3: CASSGDRTSNEKLFF; DNA: TGTGCCAGCAGCGGGGACAGGACGTCTAATGAAAAACTGTTTTTT
D: TRBD1; size: NA; J: TRBJ2-7; V: TRBV3-1/TRBV3-2; CDR3: CASSQEGGEPQQYF; DNA: TGTGCCAGCAGCCAAGAAGGGGGCGAACCACAGCAGTACTTC
D: NA; size: NA; J: TRBJ1-1; V: TRBV7-9; CDR3: CASSLTGNTEAFF; DNA: TGTGCCAGCAGCTTGACAGGGAACACTGAAGCTTTCTTT
D: NA; size: NA; J: TRBJ2-7; V: TRBV7-2; CDR3: CASSLSPADYEQYF; DNA: TGTGCCAGCAGCTTAAGCCCAGCGGACTACGAGCAGTACTTC
D: NA; size: NA; J: TRBJ2-2; V: TRBV27; CDR3: CASSSRTNTGELFF; DNA: TGTGCCAGCAGTTCCAGGACTAACACCGGGGAGCTGTTTTTT
D: NA; size: NA; J: TRBJ1-2; V: TRBV20-1; CDR3: CSARSTRSCTF; DNA: TGCAGTGCTAGATCGACCCGGAGTTGCACCTTC
D: TRBD1; size: once; J: TRBJ2-7; V: TRBV6-5; CDR3: CASSKRQGLVGEQYF; DNA: TGTGCCAGCAGTAAACGACAGGGGCTCGTCGGAGAGCAGTACTTC
D: NA; size: NA; J: TRBJ1-4; V: TRBV7-9; CDR3: CASSLESGGYGEKLFF; DNA: TGTGCCAGCAGCTTAGAATCCGGGGGTTATGGCGAAAAACTGTTTTTT
D: NA; size: NA; J: TRBJ2-3; V: TRBV7-2; CDR3: CASSLQGNTDTQYF; DNA: TGTGCCAGCAGCCTACAGGGCAACACAGATACGCAGTATTTT
D: TRBD1; size: NA; J: TRBJ1-2; V: TRBV7-8; CDR3: CASSGGQGAYGYTF; DNA: TGTGCCAGCAGCGGAGGACAGGGAGCCTATGGCTACACCTTC
D: TRBD1; size: NA; J: TRBJ1-2; V: TRBV7-2; CDR3: CASSSIPQGVGGYTF; DNA: TGTGCCAGCAGCTCGATCCCCCAGGGGGTTGGGGGCTACACCTTC
D: NA; size: NA; J: TRBJ1-2; V: TRBV14; CDR3: CASSLTDSGYTF; DNA: TGTGCCAGCAGCCTGACAGATTCTGGCTACACCTTC
D: NA; size: NA; J: TRBJ2-3; V: TRBV5-6; CDR3: CASSSAGTLSTDTQYF; DNA: TGTGCCAGCAGCTCTGCCGGGACACTAAGCACAGATACGCAGTATTTT
D: NA; size: once; J: TRBJ2-2; V: TRBV18; CDR3: CASSPQGLTGELFF; DNA: TGTGCCAGCTCACCACAGGGGCTCACCGGGGAGCTGTTTTTT
D: TRBD1; size: NA; J: TRBJ2-1; V: TRBV29-1; CDR3: CSARRDSSYNEQFF; DNA: TGCAGCGCTAGAAGGGACAGCTCCTACAATGAGCAGTTCTTC
D: TRBD1; size: NA; J: TRBJ2-7; V: TRBV5-1; CDR3: CASSLEGANHEQYF; DNA: TGCGCCAGCAGCTTGGAGGGGGCCAACCACGAGCAGTACTTC
D: NA; size: NA; J: TRBJ2-3; V: TRBV5-1; CDR3: CASNYGGQTDTQYF; DNA: TGCGCCAGCAACTACGGAGGACAGACAGATACGCAGTATTTT
D: NA; size: few; J: TRBJ1-5; V: TRBV19; CDR3: CASRETGYSNQPQHF; DNA: TGTGCCAGTAGGGAGACAGGCTATAGCAATCAGCCCCAGCATTTT
D: TRBD1; size: NA; J: TRBJ1-5; V: TRBV6-4; CDR3: CASRSTGGSHSNQPQHF; DNA: TGTGCCAGCAGATCGACAGGGGGCTCCCATAGCAATCAGCCCCAGCATTTT
D: NA; size: NA; J: TRBJ2-1; V: TRBV19; CDR3: CASSPDSSYNEQFF; DNA: TGTGCCAGTAGTCCGGACAGCTCCTACAATGAGCAGTTCTTC